This T cell receptor (beta chain) was identified in a study of graft-versus-host responses after intestinal transplantation. Sequencing used immunoSEQ multiplex PCR; TCRdb keeps in-frame clones, though not all of them. Of about 120,000 clones in the sample, approximately 95% were seen once. Germline CDR1 reads MNHEY; CDR2 reads SMNVEV (reference sequence). V was trimmed by 2 bases and J by 5 bases, leaving 3 bases between them. This CDR3 comprises 11 residues. This clone has only a few counts. Its antigen remains unidentified. Other DNA variants within this sample encode the same CDR3. The specimen was unstimulated CD8+ T cells sorted from spleen or lymph node cells, collected before intestinal transplant. The genes are TRBV27 and TRBJ2-5; no clear D. This clonotype was sampled from a human donor who received an intestinal transplant. This chain's CDR3 is CASSLGETQYF. In DNA, the CDR3 is TGTGCCAGCAGTTTAGGGGAGACCCAGTACTTC.